This TCR beta chain was recovered during a study of blood T cells in healthy people across ages. A second PCR of 7 to 11 cycles used a sample-barcoded 5' primer and a J-beta primer mix. One entry per CDR3 protein results from TCRdb running MiXCR on the 5' RACE reads. The table lists approximately 1.5 million distinct CDR3 sequences, roughly 32% of them singletons. This clonotype was counted between two and nine times. The CDR3 is 15 residues long. The ends were cut back, 4 bases at V and 0 bases at J, with 14 bases in the middle. CDR1 is SGHRS and CDR2 is YFSETQ in the germline V gene. The sequencing sample was made of blood. The receptor was derived from a woman aged 30 to 39 in good health. The chain carries TRBV5-1 and TRBJ2-7; D ambiguous. CDR3 residues: CASSPMERSSYEQYF. The CDR3 region has the DNA TGCGCCAGCAGCCCCATGGAGAGAAGCTCCTACGAGCAGTACTTC.